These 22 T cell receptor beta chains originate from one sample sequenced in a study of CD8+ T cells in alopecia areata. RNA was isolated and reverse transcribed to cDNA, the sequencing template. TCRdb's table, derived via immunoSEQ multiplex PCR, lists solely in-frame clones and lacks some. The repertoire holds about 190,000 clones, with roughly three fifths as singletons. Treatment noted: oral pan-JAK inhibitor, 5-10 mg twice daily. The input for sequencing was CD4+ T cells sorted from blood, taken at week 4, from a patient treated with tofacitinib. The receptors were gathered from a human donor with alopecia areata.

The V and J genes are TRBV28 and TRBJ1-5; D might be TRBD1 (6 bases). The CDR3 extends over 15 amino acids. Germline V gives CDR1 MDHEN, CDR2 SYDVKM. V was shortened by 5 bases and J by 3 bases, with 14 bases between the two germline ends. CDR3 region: CASSASGGYNQPQHF. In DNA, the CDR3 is TGTGCCAGCAGTGCCTCGGGGGGCTACAATCAGCCCCAGCATTTT.

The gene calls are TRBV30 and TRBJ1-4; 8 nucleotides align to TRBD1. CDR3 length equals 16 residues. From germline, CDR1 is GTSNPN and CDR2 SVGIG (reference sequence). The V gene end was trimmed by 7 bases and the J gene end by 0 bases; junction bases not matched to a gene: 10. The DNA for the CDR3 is TGTGCCTTCCACAGGGGGGGAACCGCAACTAATGAAAAACTGTTTTTT. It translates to CAFHRGGTATNEKLFF.

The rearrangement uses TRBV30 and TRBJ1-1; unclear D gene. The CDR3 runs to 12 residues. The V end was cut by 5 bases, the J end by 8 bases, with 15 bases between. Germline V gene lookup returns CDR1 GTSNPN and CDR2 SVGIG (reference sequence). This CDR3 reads CAWGRRGREAFF. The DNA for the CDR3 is TGTGCCTGGGGCAGGCGGGGTAGAGAAGCTTTCTTT.

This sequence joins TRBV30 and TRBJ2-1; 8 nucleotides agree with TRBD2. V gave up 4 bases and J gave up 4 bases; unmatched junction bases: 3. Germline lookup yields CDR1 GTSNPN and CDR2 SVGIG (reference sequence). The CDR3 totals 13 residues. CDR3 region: CAWTSGPYNEQFF. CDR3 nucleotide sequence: TGTGCCTGGACTAGCGGGCCGTACAATGAGCAGTTCTTC. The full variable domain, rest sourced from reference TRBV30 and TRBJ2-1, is SQTIHQWPATLVQPVGSPLSLECTVEGTSNPNLYWYRQAAGRGLQLLFYSVGIGQISSEVPQNLSASRPQDRQFILSSKKLLLSDSGFYLCAWTSGPYNEQFFGPGTRLTVL.

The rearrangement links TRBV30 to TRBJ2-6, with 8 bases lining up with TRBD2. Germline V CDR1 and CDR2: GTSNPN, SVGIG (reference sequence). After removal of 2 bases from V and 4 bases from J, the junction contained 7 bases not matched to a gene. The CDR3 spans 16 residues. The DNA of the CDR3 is TGTGCCTGGAGTAGCGGGAGTTCCCCCGGGGCCAACGTCCTGACTTTC. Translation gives CAWSSGSSPGANVLTF.

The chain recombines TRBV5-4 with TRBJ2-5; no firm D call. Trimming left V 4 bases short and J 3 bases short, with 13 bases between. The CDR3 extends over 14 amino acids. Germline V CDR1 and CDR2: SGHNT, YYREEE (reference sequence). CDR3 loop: CASSQAIREETQYF. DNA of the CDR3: TGTGCCAGCAGCCAGGCCATTCGTGAAGAGACCCAGTACTTC.

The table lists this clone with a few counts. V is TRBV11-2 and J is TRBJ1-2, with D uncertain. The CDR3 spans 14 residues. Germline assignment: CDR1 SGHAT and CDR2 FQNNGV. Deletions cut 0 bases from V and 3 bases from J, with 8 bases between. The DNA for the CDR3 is TGTGCCAGCAGCTTAGATGCCGGATACTATGGCTACACCTTC. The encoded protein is CASSLDAGYYGYTF.

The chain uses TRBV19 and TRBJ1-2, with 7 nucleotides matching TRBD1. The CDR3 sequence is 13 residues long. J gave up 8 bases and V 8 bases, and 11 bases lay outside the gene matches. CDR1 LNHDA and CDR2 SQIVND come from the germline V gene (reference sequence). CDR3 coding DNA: TGTGCCAGTCGCAAAGACAGGGATAAAGGCTACACCTTC. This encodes CASRKDRDKGYTF.

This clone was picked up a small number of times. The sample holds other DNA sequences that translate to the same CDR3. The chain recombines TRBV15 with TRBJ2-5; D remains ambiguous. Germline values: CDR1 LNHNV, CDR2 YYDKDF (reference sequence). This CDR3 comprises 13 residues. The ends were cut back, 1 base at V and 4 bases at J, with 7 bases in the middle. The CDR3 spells CATSRVELETQYF. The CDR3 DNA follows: TGTGCCACCAGCAGAGTGGAATTAGAGACCCAGTACTTC.

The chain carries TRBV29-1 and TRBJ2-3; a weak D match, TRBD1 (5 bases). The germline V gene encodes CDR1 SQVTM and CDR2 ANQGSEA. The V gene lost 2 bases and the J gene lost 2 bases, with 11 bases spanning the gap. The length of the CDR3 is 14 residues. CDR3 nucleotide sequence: TGCAGCGTTGAACACAGGCGGAACACAGATACGCAGTATTTT. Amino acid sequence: CSVEHRRNTDTQYF.

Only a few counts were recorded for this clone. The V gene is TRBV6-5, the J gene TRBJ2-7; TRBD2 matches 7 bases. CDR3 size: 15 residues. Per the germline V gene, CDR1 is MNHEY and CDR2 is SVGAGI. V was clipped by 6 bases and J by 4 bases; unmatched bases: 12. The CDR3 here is CASSKGGDSGYEQYF. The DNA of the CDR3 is TGTGCCAGCAGCAAGGGTGGGGATAGCGGGTACGAGCAGTACTTC.

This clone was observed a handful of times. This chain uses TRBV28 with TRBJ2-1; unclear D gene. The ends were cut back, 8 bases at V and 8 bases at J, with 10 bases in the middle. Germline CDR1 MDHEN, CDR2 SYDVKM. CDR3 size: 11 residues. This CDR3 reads CASLDFDEQFF. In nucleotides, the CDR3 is TGTGCCAGCCTAGATTTCGATGAGCAGTTCTTC.

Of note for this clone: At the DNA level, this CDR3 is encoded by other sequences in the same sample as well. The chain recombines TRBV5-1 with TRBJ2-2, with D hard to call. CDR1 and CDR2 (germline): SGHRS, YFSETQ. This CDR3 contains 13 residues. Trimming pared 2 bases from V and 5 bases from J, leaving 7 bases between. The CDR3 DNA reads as TGCGCCAGCAGCTTAGATCTAACCGGGGAGCTGTTTTTT. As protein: CASSLDLTGELFF.

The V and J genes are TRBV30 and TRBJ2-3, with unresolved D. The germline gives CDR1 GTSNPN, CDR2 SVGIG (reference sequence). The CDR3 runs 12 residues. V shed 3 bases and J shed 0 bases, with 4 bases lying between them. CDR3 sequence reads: CAWRPSTDTQYF. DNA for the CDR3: TGTGCCTGGAGACCAAGCACAGATACGCAGTATTTT.

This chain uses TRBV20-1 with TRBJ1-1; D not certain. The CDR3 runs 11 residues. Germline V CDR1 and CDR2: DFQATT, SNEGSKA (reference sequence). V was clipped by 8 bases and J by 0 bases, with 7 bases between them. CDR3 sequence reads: CSSQMNTEAFF. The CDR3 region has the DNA TGCAGTTCACAGATGAACACTGAAGCTTTCTTT.

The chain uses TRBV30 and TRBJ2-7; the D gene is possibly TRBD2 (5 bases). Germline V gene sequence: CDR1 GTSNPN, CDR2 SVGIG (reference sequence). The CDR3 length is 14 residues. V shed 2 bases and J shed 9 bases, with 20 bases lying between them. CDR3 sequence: CAWSFLGSSWWQYF. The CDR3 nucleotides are TGTGCCTGGAGTTTCCTGGGGAGTAGCTGGTGGCAGTACTTC.

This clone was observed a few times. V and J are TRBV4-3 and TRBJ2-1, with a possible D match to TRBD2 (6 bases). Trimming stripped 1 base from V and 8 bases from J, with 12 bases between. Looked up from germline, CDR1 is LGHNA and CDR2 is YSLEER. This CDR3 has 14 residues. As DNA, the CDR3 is TGCGCCAGCAGCCAAGGTAGGAGGGCCGATGAGCAGTTCTTC. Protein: CASSQGRRADEQFF.

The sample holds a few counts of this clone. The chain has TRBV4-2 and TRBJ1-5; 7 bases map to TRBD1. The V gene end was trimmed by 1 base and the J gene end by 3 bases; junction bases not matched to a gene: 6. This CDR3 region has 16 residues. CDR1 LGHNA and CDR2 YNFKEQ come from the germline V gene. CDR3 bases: TGTGCCAGCAGCCAAGGGGAGGGACAGATCAATCAGCCCCAGCATTTT. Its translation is CASSQGEGQINQPQHF.

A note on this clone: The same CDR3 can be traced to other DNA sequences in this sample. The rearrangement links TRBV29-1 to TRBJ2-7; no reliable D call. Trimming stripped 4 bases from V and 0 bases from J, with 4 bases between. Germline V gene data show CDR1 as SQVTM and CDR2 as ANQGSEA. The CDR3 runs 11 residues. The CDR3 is CSVASSYEQYF. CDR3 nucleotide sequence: TGCAGCGTTGCCAGCTCCTACGAGCAGTACTTC.

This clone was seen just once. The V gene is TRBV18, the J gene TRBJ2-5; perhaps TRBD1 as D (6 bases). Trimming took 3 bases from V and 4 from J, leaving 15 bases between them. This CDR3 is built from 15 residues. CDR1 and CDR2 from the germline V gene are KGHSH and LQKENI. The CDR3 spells CASSPTPEGGETQYF. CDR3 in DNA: TGTGCCAGCTCACCGACTCCCGAAGGGGGAGAGACCCAGTACTTC.

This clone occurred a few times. The CDR3 reads CASSRGQLEAFF. DNA of the CDR3: TGTGCCAGCAGCAGGGGACAGCTAGAAGCTTTCTTT. The chain couples TRBV13 to TRBJ1-1; TRBD1 matches at 7 bases. The CDR3 has 12 amino acids. V was pared by 5 bases and J by 8 bases, with 5 bases of the junction left unmatched. Germline V CDR1 and CDR2: PRHDT, FYEKMQ (reference sequence).

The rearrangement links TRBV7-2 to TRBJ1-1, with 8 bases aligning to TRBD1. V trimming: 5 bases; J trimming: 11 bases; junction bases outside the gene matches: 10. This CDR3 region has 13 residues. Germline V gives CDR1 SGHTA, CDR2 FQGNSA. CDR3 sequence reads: CASSPGTGVVAFF. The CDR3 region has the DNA TGTGCCAGCAGCCCAGGGACAGGAGTCGTGGCTTTCTTT.